This TCR beta chain derives from a study of TIL therapy for anti-PD-1-resistant metastatic lung cancer. The time point is: pre-treatment sample, taken before nivolumab and TIL therapy. Most excised metastases sampled were pleural nodules or supraclavicular lymph nodes. Tumors were harvested before any PD-1/PD-L1 blockade. Adults with stage 4 NSCLC were enrolled in a phase I trial. Study-wide points: Many TIL product clones were absent from baseline tumor, suggesting clonal contraction. TIL cultures after expansion showed higher clonality and lower diversity than baseline tumor (median roughly 6.3% vs 31%).

The libraries were made with immunoSEQ v3. The assay was immunoSEQ multiplex PCR, and TCRdb's table has in-frame clones only and misses some. The profile shows around 6,000 clones, 55% to 70% of them singletons. Germline V gene data show CDR1 as LGHDT and CDR2 as YNNKEL (reference sequence). Unmatched junction bases numbered 4, after V lost 4 bases and J lost 1 base. CDR3 size: 15 residues. As regards this clone: No antigen is known for it.

The sample was tumor tissue, taken at baseline. This sequence was found in a person aged 25 to 85 with non-small cell lung cancer. The rearrangement uses TRBV3-1 (or the pseudogene TRBV3-2) and TRBJ2-5, with 9 bases fitting TRBD1. CDR3 nucleotides: TGTGCCAGCAGCCCCGGGACAGGGTTCCAAGAGACCCAGTACTTC. Translation gives CASSPGTGFQETQYF.